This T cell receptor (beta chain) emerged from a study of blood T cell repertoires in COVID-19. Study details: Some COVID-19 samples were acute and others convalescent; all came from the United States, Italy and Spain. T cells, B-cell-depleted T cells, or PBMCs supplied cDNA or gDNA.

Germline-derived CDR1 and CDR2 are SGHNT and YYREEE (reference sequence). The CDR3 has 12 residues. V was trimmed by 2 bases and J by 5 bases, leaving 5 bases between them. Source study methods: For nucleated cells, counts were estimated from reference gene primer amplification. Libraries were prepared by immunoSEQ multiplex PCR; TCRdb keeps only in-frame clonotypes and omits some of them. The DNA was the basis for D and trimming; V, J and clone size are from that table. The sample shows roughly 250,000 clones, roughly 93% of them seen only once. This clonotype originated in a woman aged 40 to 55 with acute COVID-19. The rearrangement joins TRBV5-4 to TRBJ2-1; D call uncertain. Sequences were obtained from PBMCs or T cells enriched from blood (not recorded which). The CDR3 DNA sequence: TGTGCCAGCAGCTTAACTAACAATGAGCAGTTCTTC. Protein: CASSLTNNEQFF.